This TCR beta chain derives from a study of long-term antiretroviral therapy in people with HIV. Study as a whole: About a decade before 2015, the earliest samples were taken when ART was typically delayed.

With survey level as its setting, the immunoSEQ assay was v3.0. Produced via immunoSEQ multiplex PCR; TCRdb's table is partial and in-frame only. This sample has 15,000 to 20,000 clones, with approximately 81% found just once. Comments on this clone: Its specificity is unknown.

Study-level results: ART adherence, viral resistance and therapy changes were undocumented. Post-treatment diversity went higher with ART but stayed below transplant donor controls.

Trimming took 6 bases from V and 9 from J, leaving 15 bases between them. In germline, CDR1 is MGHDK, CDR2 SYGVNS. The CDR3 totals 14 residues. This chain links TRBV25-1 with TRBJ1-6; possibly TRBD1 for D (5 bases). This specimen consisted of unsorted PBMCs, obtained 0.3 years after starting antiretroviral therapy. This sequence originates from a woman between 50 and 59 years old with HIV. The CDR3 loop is CASSPEGGGSPLHF. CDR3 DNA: TGTGCCAGCAGCCCTGAAGGTGGGGGTTCACCCCTCCACTTT.